This is a list of T cell receptor beta chains from one sample in a study of T cell changes during pregnancy in multiple sclerosis. TCRdb's table, derived via immunoSEQ multiplex PCR, lists solely in-frame clones and lacks some. There are about 68,000 clones in the sample; 90% occur only once, and 1.5% lies in the top ten. The source was peripheral blood, collected in the third trimester of pregnancy. These receptors came from a female donor with multiple sclerosis, enrolled in a pregnancy study. Both conserved end residues are part of each CDR3. The order of the fields is clone size, D gene, V gene, J gene, CDR3 DNA, CDR3 protein. D genes are given only for firm matches. Not all rows give a size; the values are once, few, many and, for expanded clones, a class.

size: NA
D: NA
V: TRBV7-2
J: TRBJ1-2
DNA: TGTGCCAGCAGCTTAGCCCAGACAGCCAACGCTAACTATGGCTACACCTTC
CDR3: CASSLAQTANANYGYTF

size: NA
D: NA
V: TRBV30
J: TRBJ1-5
DNA: TGTGCCTGGAGCCCGGGATCAGGCAATCAGCCCCAGCATTTT
CDR3: CAWSPGSGNQPQHF

size: NA
D: TRBD1
V: TRBV19
J: TRBJ1-5
DNA: TGTGCCAGTAGTAGGCGCTGGGGTGGAGGACAGGATCGCAATCAGCCCCAGCATTTT
CDR3: CASSRRWGGGQDRNQPQHF

size: NA
D: TRBD1
V: TRBV9
J: TRBJ1-1
DNA: TGTGCCAGCAGCACACGGGACAGGGGTGAAGCTTTCTTT
CDR3: CASSTRDRGEAFF

size: NA
D: NA
V: TRBV9
J: TRBJ1-2
DNA: TGTGCCAGCAGCGCCGGTGACACCCTGAGCTATGGCTACACCTTC
CDR3: CASSAGDTLSYGYTF

size: NA
D: NA
V: TRBV29-1
J: TRBJ2-6
DNA: TGCAGCGTTGAAGGACGGACGGAGGCTGGGGCCAACGTCCTGACTTTC
CDR3: CSVEGRTEAGANVLTF

size: NA
D: NA
V: TRBV6-1
J: TRBJ2-7
DNA: TGTGCCAGCAGTGCAGGGGCCTACGAGCAGTACTTC
CDR3: CASSAGAYEQYF

size: NA
D: TRBD1
V: TRBV2
J: TRBJ2-7
DNA: TGTGCCAGCAGTTTGGACAGGGATGGCGAGCAGTACTTC
CDR3: CASSLDRDGEQYF

size: NA
D: NA
V: TRBV5-1
J: TRBJ2-5
DNA: TGCGCCAGCAGCTTGGACAGCCAAGGTATGGCCCAGTACTTC
CDR3: CASSLDSQGMAQYF

size: NA
D: TRBD2
V: TRBV5-4
J: TRBJ2-1
DNA: TGTGCCAGCGGTCAAGCGGGAGGGTCCTACAATGAGCAGTTCTTC
CDR3: CASGQAGGSYNEQFF

size: NA
D: NA
V: TRBV29-1
J: TRBJ2-1
DNA: TGCAGCGCTGACGGGGGGCCTCCCCTCTACAATGAGCAGTTCTTC
CDR3: CSADGGPPLYNEQFF

size: NA
D: NA
V: TRBV7-8
J: TRBJ2-4
DNA: TGTGCCAGCAGCCCCGCATTAGGGATCGGCGGGTATGCCAAAAACATTCAGTACTTC
CDR3: CASSPALGIGGYAKNIQYF

size: NA
D: TRBD2
V: TRBV7-2
J: TRBJ2-3
DNA: TGTGCCAGCAGCTTCCCAGATACTAGCGGGGGGGCAAGTCCAGATACGCAGTATTTT
CDR3: CASSFPDTSGGASPDTQYF

size: NA
D: TRBD2
V: TRBV5-5
J: TRBJ2-2
DNA: TGTGCCAGCAGCCTAAAGGGACTAGCGGGAGTAAAAACCGGGGAGCTGTTTTTT
CDR3: CASSLKGLAGVKTGELFF

size: NA
D: NA
V: TRBV4-2
J: TRBJ1-5
DNA: TGTGCCAGCAGCCTCACCGCCAAGGCAGGGAATCAGCCCCAGCATTTT
CDR3: CASSLTAKAGNQPQHF

size: once
D: TRBD1
V: TRBV5-6
J: TRBJ1-2
DNA: TGTGCCAGCAGCCCCTGGGACAGCTTAACGGGAGGCTACACCTTC
CDR3: CASSPWDSLTGGYTF

size: few
D: NA
V: TRBV15
J: TRBJ1-5
DNA: TGTGCCACCAGCAGAGATTCGTATCAGCCCCAGCATTTT
CDR3: CATSRDSYQPQHF

size: NA
D: TRBD2
V: TRBV30
J: TRBJ2-1
DNA: TGTGCCTGGAGTACCGGGACTAGCTCCTACAATGAGCAGTTCTTC
CDR3: CAWSTGTSSYNEQFF

size: NA
D: NA
V: TRBV4-2
J: TRBJ1-5
DNA: TGTGCCAGCAGGGGGGGGAGTAATCAGCCCCAGCATTTT
CDR3: CASRGGSNQPQHF

size: NA
D: TRBD1
V: TRBV5-4
J: TRBJ2-1
DNA: TGTGCCAGCAGGCGTGGGACAGGGGGAGAGAATGAGCAGTTCTTC
CDR3: CASRRGTGGENEQFF

size: NA
D: NA
V: TRBV7-2
J: TRBJ2-3
DNA: TGTGCCAGCAGCTTACAGGGTACTAGCACAGATACGCAGTATTTT
CDR3: CASSLQGTSTDTQYF

size: NA
D: TRBD1
V: TRBV18
J: TRBJ2-7
DNA: TGTGCCAGCTCACGGGGACAGGGCTTGGGGGAGCAGTACTTC
CDR3: CASSRGQGLGEQYF

size: NA
D: NA
V: TRBV10-3
J: TRBJ2-7
DNA: TGTGCCATCAGTGACTCCACCGGGACAAGAAGCTCCTACGAGCAGTACTTC
CDR3: CAISDSTGTRSSYEQYF

size: NA
D: TRBD2
V: TRBV11-2
J: TRBJ2-3
DNA: TGTGCCAGCAGCTTAGGGGGGGCTAGCGGGTACACAGATACGCAGTATTTT
CDR3: CASSLGGASGYTDTQYF

size: NA
D: NA
V: TRBV9
J: TRBJ2-2
DNA: TGTGCCAGCAGCGCCCCAGCAGGCACCGGGGAGCTGTTTTTT
CDR3: CASSAPAGTGELFF

size: NA
D: TRBD2
V: TRBV10-2
J: TRBJ2-7
DNA: TGCGCCAGCAGTGTCCCCGGGACTAGCGGCTACGAGCAGTACTTC
CDR3: CASSVPGTSGYEQYF

size: NA
D: TRBD1
V: TRBV30
J: TRBJ2-6
DNA: TGTGCCTGGGGGACAGGTGGGGCCAACGTCCTGACTTTC
CDR3: CAWGTGGANVLTF

size: NA
D: TRBD1
V: TRBV18
J: TRBJ2-7
DNA: TGTGCCAGCTCACCCGTGACAGGGATTAGCTACGAGCAGTACTTC
CDR3: CASSPVTGISYEQYF

size: NA
D: NA
V: TRBV7-9
J: TRBJ2-1
DNA: TGTGCCAGCAGCTCGGAAACAGGGTCTGACGGGCAGTTCTTC
CDR3: CASSSETGSDGQFF

size: NA
D: TRBD1
V: TRBV5-5
J: TRBJ1-5
DNA: TGTGCCAGCAGTCGGGACAGCTTTACCCAGCCCCAGCATTTT
CDR3: CASSRDSFTQPQHF

size: NA
D: NA
V: TRBV7-9
J: TRBJ1-1
DNA: TGTGCCAGCAGCTTAGACAGGGAAACTGAAGCTTTCTTT
CDR3: CASSLDRETEAFF

size: NA
D: NA
V: TRBV6-4
J: TRBJ1-1
DNA: TGTGCCAGCAGTAGGACAGCCGAAGAAGTCACTGAAGCTTTCTTT
CDR3: CASSRTAEEVTEAFF

size: NA
D: NA
V: TRBV7-9
J: TRBJ2-1
DNA: TGTGCCAGCAGCTTAACAAGTTACAATGAGCAGTTCTTC
CDR3: CASSLTSYNEQFF

size: NA
D: TRBD2
V: TRBV11-2
J: TRBJ2-7
DNA: TGTGCCAGCAGCCCCAGGACTAGCGGGGCCTACGAGCAGTACTTC
CDR3: CASSPRTSGAYEQYF

size: NA
D: NA
V: TRBV5-4
J: TRBJ2-5
DNA: TGTGCCAGCAGCCAGGAAGGGGGAGGGCTTGTAAAGACCCAGTACTTC
CDR3: CASSQEGGGLVKTQYF

size: NA
D: TRBD1
V: TRBV5-1
J: TRBJ1-1
DNA: TGCGCCAGCAGCTTGGTCCAGGGGGCTGACACTGAAGCTTTCTTT
CDR3: CASSLVQGADTEAFF

size: NA
D: NA
V: TRBV11-1
J: TRBJ2-2
DNA: TGTGCCAGCAACACTAAACCGGGCGGGGCGAACACCGGGGAGCTGTTTTTT
CDR3: CASNTKPGGANTGELFF

size: NA
D: NA
V: TRBV9
J: TRBJ1-1
DNA: TGTGCCAGCAGCCCACCCCGGGGGAAGGTCACTGAAGCTTTCTTT
CDR3: CASSPPRGKVTEAFF

size: NA
D: TRBD2
V: TRBV7-9
J: TRBJ2-2
DNA: TGTGCCTCCGAAAGGACTAGCGGGGGGGCCGTCGGGGAGCTGTTTTTT
CDR3: CASERTSGGAVGELFF

size: NA
D: NA
V: TRBV7-8
J: TRBJ2-3
DNA: TGTGCCAGCAGCCTAAGACGGGCATTTAGCGGAGCAGATACGCAGTATTTT
CDR3: CASSLRRAFSGADTQYF

size: NA
D: TRBD2
V: TRBV6-4
J: TRBJ2-3
DNA: TGTGCCAGCAGTGATACTAGCGGGAGGCTCGAAATAGGGAATACGCAGTATTTT
CDR3: CASSDTSGRLEIGNTQYF

size: once
D: TRBD2
V: TRBV19
J: TRBJ2-1
DNA: TGTGCCAGTAGTATTGCACTGGGACTAGCGGGTTACAATGAGCAGTTCTTC
CDR3: CASSIALGLAGYNEQFF

size: NA
D: TRBD1
V: TRBV7-8
J: TRBJ1-6
DNA: TGTGCCAGCAGCTTAGACGGACAGGGCCGATCACCCCTCCACTTT
CDR3: CASSLDGQGRSPLHF

size: once
D: TRBD1
V: TRBV7-3
J: TRBJ1-3
DNA: TGTGCCAGCAGCTTCAGGGGGGGAAACACCATATATTTT
CDR3: CASSFRGGNTIYF

size: NA
D: NA
V: TRBV29-1
J: TRBJ1-1
DNA: TGCAGCGTTGCACAGAAGTTAAACATGAACACTGAAGCTTTCTTT
CDR3: CSVAQKLNMNTEAFF

size: NA
D: NA
V: TRBV5-6
J: TRBJ2-2
DNA: TGTGCCAGCAGCTTGGCGGGGGGCCTTATGACCGGGGAGCTGTTTTTT
CDR3: CASSLAGGLMTGELFF

size: NA
D: TRBD2
V: TRBV7-9
J: TRBJ2-2
DNA: TGTGCCAGCAGCCCCCCGGGAGGGGCGAACACCGGGGAGCTGTTTTTT
CDR3: CASSPPGGANTGELFF

size: NA
D: TRBD2
V: TRBV6-5
J: TRBJ2-2
DNA: TGTGCCAGCAGAAAACTAGCGGGAGCTCTCGGGGAGCTGTTTTTT
CDR3: CASRKLAGALGELFF

size: NA
D: TRBD1
V: TRBV10-3
J: TRBJ2-7
DNA: TGTGCCATTACTCGGGACAGCAACTCCTACGAGCAGTACTTC
CDR3: CAITRDSNSYEQYF

size: NA
D: TRBD2
V: TRBV19
J: TRBJ2-3
DNA: TGTGCCACTCGGGCTAGCGGGGGGCTAGGGACAGATACGCAGTATTTT
CDR3: CATRASGGLGTDTQYF

size: NA
D: NA
V: TRBV27
J: TRBJ1-2
DNA: TGTGCCAGCACACGATTCGGGGTTAATGGCTACACCTTC
CDR3: CASTRFGVNGYTF

size: once
D: NA
V: TRBV6-1
J: TRBJ1-1
DNA: TGTGCCAGCAGTGGGATGATTACAGGCCTGGGGACTGAAGCTTTCTTT
CDR3: CASSGMITGLGTEAFF

size: NA
D: TRBD1
V: TRBV10-3
J: TRBJ1-2
DNA: TGTGCCATCAGTGAACGGACAGGGGGCTGGGAGGGCTACACCTTC
CDR3: CAISERTGGWEGYTF

size: NA
D: TRBD1
V: TRBV13
J: TRBJ2-7
DNA: TGTGCCAGCAGCCCGGGACAGGTCCTGGTCGAGCAGTACTTC
CDR3: CASSPGQVLVEQYF

size: NA
D: TRBD2
V: TRBV5-1
J: TRBJ2-1
DNA: TGCGCCAGCACCCTAGCGGGAGCCTATGAGCAGTTCTTC
CDR3: CASTLAGAYEQFF

size: NA
D: TRBD2
V: TRBV6-4
J: TRBJ2-3
DNA: TGTGCCAGCAGTCGGACTAGCGGGGGGGCTCCAGATACGCAGTATTTT
CDR3: CASSRTSGGAPDTQYF

size: NA
D: NA
V: TRBV18
J: TRBJ2-3
DNA: TGTGCCAGCTCACTGGACAGCCCAGATACGCAGTATTTT
CDR3: CASSLDSPDTQYF